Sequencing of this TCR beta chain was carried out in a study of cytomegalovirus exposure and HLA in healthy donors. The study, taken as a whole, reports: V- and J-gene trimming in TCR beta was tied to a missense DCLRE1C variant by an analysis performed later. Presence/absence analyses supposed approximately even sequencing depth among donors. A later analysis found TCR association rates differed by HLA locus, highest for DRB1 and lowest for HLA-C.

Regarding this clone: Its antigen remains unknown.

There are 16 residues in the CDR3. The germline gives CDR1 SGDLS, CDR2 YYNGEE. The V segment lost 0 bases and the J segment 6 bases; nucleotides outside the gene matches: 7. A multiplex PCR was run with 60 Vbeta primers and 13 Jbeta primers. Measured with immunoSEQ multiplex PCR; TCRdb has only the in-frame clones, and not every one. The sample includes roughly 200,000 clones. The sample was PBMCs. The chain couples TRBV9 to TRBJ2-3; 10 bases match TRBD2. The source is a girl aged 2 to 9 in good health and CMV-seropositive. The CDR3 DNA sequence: TGTGCCAGCAGCGTAGGGTCTAGCGGGAGACGGGATACGCAGTATTTT. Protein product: CASSVGSSGRRDTQYF. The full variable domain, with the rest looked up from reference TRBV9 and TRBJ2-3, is DSGVTQTPKHLITATGQRVTLRCSPRSGDLSVYWYQQSLDQGLQFLIQYYNGEERAKGNILERFSAQQFPDLHSELNLSSLELGDSALYFCASSVGSSGRRDTQYFGPGTRLTVL.